A selection of T cell receptor beta chains follows, all from one sample in a study of shared clonotypes between healthy human individuals. Sequenced by immunoSEQ multiplex PCR; TCRdb stores in-frame clones only, minus some. The profile covers some 1,100,000 clones, with 70% to 80% appearing a single time and more than 0.45% taken by the ten largest. The sample comprised memory CD4+ T cells from PBMCs. These receptors were taken from a young man in good health. Some clones in this sample may be carry-over from other donors' samples. The conserved cysteine and the conserved F or W are not part of the CDR3 here. Fields, in order: D gene, V gene, J gene, CDR3 protein. A D gene is named only where the DNA matches it firmly.

d_gene: -; v_gene: TRBV18; j_gene: TRBJ1-1; CDR3aa: ASSPREQGANTEAF
d_gene: -; v_gene: TRBV9; j_gene: TRBJ2-7; CDR3aa: ASSVGASESYEQY
d_gene: -; v_gene: TRBV7-9; j_gene: TRBJ1-2; CDR3aa: ASSLASHSYT
d_gene: -; v_gene: TRBV5-4; j_gene: TRBJ1-1; CDR3aa: ASSLSPTEITEAF
d_gene: -; v_gene: TRBV5-1; j_gene: TRBJ2-7; CDR3aa: ASSYLASASYEQY
d_gene: TRBD1; v_gene: TRBV10-3; j_gene: TRBJ2-1; CDR3aa: AISDRDRGQGEQF
d_gene: -; v_gene: TRBV4-3; j_gene: TRBJ1-2; CDR3aa: ASSQVRQGNYGYT
d_gene: TRBD2; v_gene: TRBV15; j_gene: TRBJ2-7; CDR3aa: ATSRTTSGAYEQY
d_gene: TRBD1; v_gene: TRBV4-3; j_gene: TRBJ2-1; CDR3aa: ASSPDRGPYNEQF
d_gene: TRBD2; v_gene: TRBV14; j_gene: TRBJ2-1; CDR3aa: ASSRMTSGAEQF
d_gene: -; v_gene: TRBV2; j_gene: TRBJ1-4; CDR3aa: ASIRGNEKLF
d_gene: TRBD1; v_gene: TRBV5-4; j_gene: TRBJ2-5; CDR3aa: ASGTGGGYEETQY
d_gene: TRBD1; v_gene: TRBV13; j_gene: TRBJ1-1; CDR3aa: ASSFTGGTEAF
d_gene: -; v_gene: TRBV6-6; j_gene: TRBJ1-2; CDR3aa: ASSSHRAPGYGYT
d_gene: TRBD2; v_gene: TRBV11-3; j_gene: TRBJ2-5; CDR3aa: ASSPGTSGGQETQY
d_gene: TRBD1; v_gene: TRBV29-1; j_gene: TRBJ2-5; CDR3aa: SVETGTGETQY
d_gene: -; v_gene: TRBV9; j_gene: TRBJ2-3; CDR3aa: ASSVGPIGTDTQY
d_gene: -; v_gene: TRBV5-1; j_gene: TRBJ1-1; CDR3aa: ASRPGPNTEAF
d_gene: TRBD1; v_gene: TRBV7-9; j_gene: TRBJ2-1; CDR3aa: ASSLIGQGQANEQF
d_gene: TRBD1; v_gene: TRBV5-1; j_gene: TRBJ2-5; CDR3aa: ASSQGASAETQY
d_gene: -; v_gene: TRBV19; j_gene: TRBJ2-1; CDR3aa: ASSIEGGDEQF
d_gene: TRBD1; v_gene: TRBV5-5; j_gene: TRBJ2-3; CDR3aa: ASSLGGTGGTDTQY
d_gene: TRBD2; v_gene: TRBV6-1; j_gene: TRBJ2-1; CDR3aa: ASSDLGGRWYNEQF
d_gene: -; v_gene: TRBV2; j_gene: TRBJ2-7; CDR3aa: ASRRTSGVAYEQY
d_gene: -; v_gene: TRBV5-1; j_gene: TRBJ1-5; CDR3aa: ASSLEGVGNQPQH
d_gene: -; v_gene: TRBV7-2; j_gene: TRBJ2-7; CDR3aa: ASRNPTTWGDEQY
d_gene: TRBD1; v_gene: TRBV5-1; j_gene: TRBJ2-6; CDR3aa: ASSSGQDGANVLT
d_gene: -; v_gene: TRBV21-1; j_gene: TRBJ2-7; CDR3aa: ASSHRGRISYEQY
d_gene: -; v_gene: TRBV11-2; j_gene: TRBJ2-7; CDR3aa: ASSLDGGGTYEQY
d_gene: -; v_gene: TRBV6-1; j_gene: TRBJ2-4; CDR3aa: ASSEFSAAEY
d_gene: TRBD1; v_gene: TRBV25-1; j_gene: TRBJ1-1; CDR3aa: ASSDTGGDRANTEAF
d_gene: -; v_gene: TRBV2; j_gene: TRBJ2-1; CDR3aa: ASSESTSQF
d_gene: -; v_gene: TRBV7-3; j_gene: TRBJ2-1; CDR3aa: ASSIQGVDEQF
d_gene: TRBD1; v_gene: TRBV5-4; j_gene: TRBJ2-1; CDR3aa: ASSSGQGGFNEQF
d_gene: -; v_gene: TRBV7-9; j_gene: TRBJ1-2; CDR3aa: ASSLAAGGHGYT
d_gene: -; v_gene: TRBV19; j_gene: TRBJ1-4; CDR3aa: ASSTGRAREKLF
d_gene: TRBD1; v_gene: TRBV15; j_gene: TRBJ1-2; CDR3aa: ATSRGGQTYGYT
d_gene: -; v_gene: TRBV11-3; j_gene: TRBJ2-5; CDR3aa: ASNGGSEGETQY
d_gene: -; v_gene: TRBV5-1; j_gene: TRBJ2-7; CDR3aa: ASYKGGSFYEQY
d_gene: TRBD2; v_gene: TRBV5-1; j_gene: TRBJ2-5; CDR3aa: ASSFSGTTQETQY
d_gene: -; v_gene: TRBV23-1; j_gene: TRBJ1-3; CDR3aa: ASSLQLRSGNTIY
d_gene: -; v_gene: TRBV7-9; j_gene: TRBJ1-6; CDR3aa: ASSLDGGIPLH
d_gene: TRBD2; v_gene: TRBV6-4; j_gene: TRBJ2-5; CDR3aa: ASSELAGQETQY
d_gene: -; v_gene: TRBV9; j_gene: TRBJ2-3; CDR3aa: ASSEGLYGGDTQY